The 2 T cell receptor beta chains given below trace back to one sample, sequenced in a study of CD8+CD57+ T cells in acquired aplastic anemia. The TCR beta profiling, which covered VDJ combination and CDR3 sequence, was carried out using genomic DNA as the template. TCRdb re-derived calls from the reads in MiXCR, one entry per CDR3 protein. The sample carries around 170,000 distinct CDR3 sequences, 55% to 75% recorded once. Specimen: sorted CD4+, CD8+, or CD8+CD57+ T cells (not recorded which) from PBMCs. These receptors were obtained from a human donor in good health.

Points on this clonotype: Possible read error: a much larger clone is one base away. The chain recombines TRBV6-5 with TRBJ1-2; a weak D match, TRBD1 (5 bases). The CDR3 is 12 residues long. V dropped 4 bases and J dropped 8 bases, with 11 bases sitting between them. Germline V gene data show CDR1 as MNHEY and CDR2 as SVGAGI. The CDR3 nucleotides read TGTGCCAGCAGTTGCGGGGGGGAAGGCTACACCTTC. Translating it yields CASSCGGEGYTF.

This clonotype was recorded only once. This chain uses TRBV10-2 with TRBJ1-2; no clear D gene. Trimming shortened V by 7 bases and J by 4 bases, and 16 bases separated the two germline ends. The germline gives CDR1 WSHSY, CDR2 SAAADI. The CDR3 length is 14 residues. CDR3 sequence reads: CASMGYRRPYGYTF. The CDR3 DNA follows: TGCGCCAGCATGGGTTACCGGAGACCCTATGGCTACACCTTC.